The next 2 T cell receptor beta chains were all read from a single sample in a study of blood T cell repertoires in COVID-19. The protocol was immunoSEQ multiplex PCR, while the TCRdb copy is restricted to in-frame clones and leaves out a portion. Of 400,000 to 550,000 clones in the sample, nearly 90% are singletons; the top ten hold over 1.5%. Sequencing was done on a sample of PBMCs or T cells enriched from blood (not recorded which). The receptor source for this set is a woman in her late teens or twenties with acute COVID-19.

The chain couples TRBV28 to TRBJ1-2; the D gene is possibly TRBD1 (6 bases). Trimming stripped 2 bases from V and 8 bases from J, with 12 bases between. Germline V gene data show CDR1 as MDHEN and CDR2 as SYDVKM. This CDR3 spans 13 amino acids. The CDR3 coding sequence is TGTGCCAGCAGTTTAATACAGGGACGGGGCTACACCTTC. Its protein product is CASSLIQGRGYTF.

This chain connects TRBV12-3 or TRBV12-4 to TRBJ1-5; D ambiguous. The CDR3 sequence is 11 residues long. V was pared by 6 bases and J by 4 bases, with 4 bases between. CDR3 DNA: TGTGCCAGCAGCTCTAATCAGCCCCAGCATTTT. As protein: CASSSNQPQHF.